This record concerns one T cell receptor (beta chain) sequence. Its antigen is unidentified. This record belongs to a study of cytomegalovirus exposure and HLA in healthy donors. General observations from the study: Through in vitro validation, a few CMV-associated chains were shown to be specific for CMV antigens. Using the classifier, cytomegalovirus status was reportedly diagnosed with high specificity and sensitivity.

The ends lost 0 bases at V and 0 bases at J; junction bases unmatched: 7. The CDR3 totals 17 residues. Germline lookup yields CDR1 SGDLS and CDR2 YYNGEE. Profiled with immunoSEQ multiplex PCR; TCRdb holds only in-frame clones, not every one. The sample has about 130,000 clones; about 96% are singletons. The V and J genes are TRBV9 and TRBJ1-2; 8 bases agree with TRBD1. The TCR comes from a man aged 18-30 years in good health and CMV-seronegative. The sample taken for sequencing was PBMCs. The CDR3 DNA reads TGTGCCAGCAGCGTAGCGGTTACAGGGGGAGCTAACTATGGCTACACCTTC. It encodes CASSVAVTGGANYGYTF.